This TCR beta chain was identified during a study of cytomegalovirus exposure and HLA in healthy donors. V lost 1 base and J lost 1, with 10 bases in between. The CDR3 runs 15 residues. In germline, CDR1 is SGHVS, CDR2 FNYEAQ. General study points: In a later analysis, at a false discovery rate of 0.05, 16,951 TCR beta sequences were associated with HLA alleles.

This PCR relied on a set of 60 Vbeta primers and 13 Jbeta primers. Measured with immunoSEQ multiplex PCR; TCRdb has only the in-frame clones, and not every one. The sample carries 160,000 or so clones, roughly 84% recorded once. Note on this clone: Antigen unknown.

The chain employs TRBV7-6 and TRBJ1-1; no reliable D call. The receptor was derived from a young man in good health and CMV-seronegative. Source material: PBMCs. CDR3 bases: TGTGCCAGCAGCTTAGGCCCCGGTCCGAACACTGAAGCTTTCTTT. As protein: CASSLGPGPNTEAFF.